This is a list of T cell receptor beta chains from one sample in a study of T-cell memory formation after mild COVID-19. TCRdb independently ran MiXCR on the 5' RACE reads; one entry per CDR3 protein. The table records some 190,000 distinct CDR3 sequences, under 20% of them present only once. The source material was PBMCs or a T cell subset sorted from them (not recorded which). The receptor source for this set is an adult woman who had mild COVID-19 (a few samples of this study predate the infection). Cell type and time point are not known. The conserved cysteine and the conserved F or W are not part of the CDR3 here. A D gene is named only where the DNA matches it firmly.

V,D,length,CDR3
TRBV12-3/TRBV12-4,NA,12,ASRVGAQTDTQY
TRBV6-1,NA,11,ASSEKRGDEQY
TRBV12-3/TRBV12-4,NA,12,ASSPRGMNTEAF
TRBV28,NA,13,ASRVPGTWPYEQY
TRBV5-1,TRBD1,14,ASSRGQGVQNSPLH
TRBV12-3/TRBV12-4,TRBD1,13,ASTHMGQHSSPLH
TRBV19,NA,13,ASSIAALRGNEQF
TRBV7-9,NA,15,ASSLGPTGVSNQPQH
TRBV12-3/TRBV12-4,NA,13,ASSLSGSSNQPQH
TRBV12-3/TRBV12-4,NA,15,ATESGRVRANTGELF
TRBV5-1,NA,15,ASSLVMGRNSGGTQY
TRBV6-2/TRBV6-3,TRBD1,16,ASSYFARGHDSNQPQH
TRBV12-3/TRBV12-4,TRBD1,14,ASRPTGGRPTDTQY
TRBV7-2,TRBD2,17,ASSLGSGLADIPTDTQY
TRBV4-1,TRBD1,11,ASSLGQGRSAF
TRBV2,NA,10,ASRSLTDTQY
TRBV5-1,TRBD1,14,ASSPAGQGARDTQY